This T cell receptor beta chain was documented in a study of shared clonotypes between healthy human individuals. Trimming removed 8 bases from V and 2 bases from J, with 16 bases in between. Looked up from germline, CDR1 is MDHEN and CDR2 is SYDVKM. This CDR3 is built from 15 residues. General study findings and limits: Clonotypes that were shared across four donors made up roughly 5% of naive CD4 clonotypes. Non-shared clonotypes displayed generation probabilities falling below those of clonotypes present in all four donors.

As concerns this clone: Antigen unknown.

Sorted subsets were amplified in replicate PCRs using 200 ng DNA, roughly 30,000 T cell genomes. The assay was immunoSEQ multiplex PCR, and TCRdb's table has in-frame clones only and misses some. The profile shows roughly 650,000 clones, 95% to 98% of them singletons. The receptor was isolated from a woman in her 30s in good health. This sequence joins TRBV28 and TRBJ2-1; the D gene is possibly TRBD2 (5 bases). Sequenced material: naive CD4+ T cells sorted from blood. Subset defined: CD45RA+ positively selected. The DNA for the CDR3 is TGTGCCAGCCGGAAGCGGCAGAAGGCCTACAATGAGCAGTTCTTC. Encoded protein: CASRKRQKAYNEQFF.